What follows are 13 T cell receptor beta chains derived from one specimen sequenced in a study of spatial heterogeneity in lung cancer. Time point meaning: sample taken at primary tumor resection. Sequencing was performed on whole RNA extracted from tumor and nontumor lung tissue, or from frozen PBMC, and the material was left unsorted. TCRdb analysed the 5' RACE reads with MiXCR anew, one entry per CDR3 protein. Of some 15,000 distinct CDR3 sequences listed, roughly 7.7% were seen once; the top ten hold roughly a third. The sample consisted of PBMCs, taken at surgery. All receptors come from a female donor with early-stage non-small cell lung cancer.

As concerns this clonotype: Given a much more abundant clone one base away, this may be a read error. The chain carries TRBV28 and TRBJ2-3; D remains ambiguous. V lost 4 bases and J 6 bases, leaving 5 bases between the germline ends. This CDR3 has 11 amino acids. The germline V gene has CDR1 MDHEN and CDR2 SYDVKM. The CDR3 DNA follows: TGTGCCAGCAGTTGGATGGATACGCAGTATTTT. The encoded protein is CASSWMDTQYF.

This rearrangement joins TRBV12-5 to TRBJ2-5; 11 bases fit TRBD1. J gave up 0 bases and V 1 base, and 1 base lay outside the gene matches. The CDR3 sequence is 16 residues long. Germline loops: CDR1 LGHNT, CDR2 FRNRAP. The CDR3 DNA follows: TGTGCTAGTGGTTTGGGGACAGGGGGCTACCAAGAGACCCAGTACTTC. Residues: CASGLGTGGYQETQYF.

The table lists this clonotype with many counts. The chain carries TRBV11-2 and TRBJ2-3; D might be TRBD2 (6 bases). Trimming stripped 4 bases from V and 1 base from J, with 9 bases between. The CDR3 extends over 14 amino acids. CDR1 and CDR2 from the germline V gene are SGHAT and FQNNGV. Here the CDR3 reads CASSSQRGTDTQYF. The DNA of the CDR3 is TGTGCCAGCAGCTCGCAGCGGGGCACAGATACGCAGTATTTT.

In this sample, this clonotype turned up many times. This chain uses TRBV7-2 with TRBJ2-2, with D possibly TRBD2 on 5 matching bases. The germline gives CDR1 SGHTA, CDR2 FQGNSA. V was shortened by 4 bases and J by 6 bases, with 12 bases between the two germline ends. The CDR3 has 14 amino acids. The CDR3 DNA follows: TGTGCCAGCAGCTCTGGGTGGCGGGCCGGGGAGCTGTTTTTT. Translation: CASSSGWRAGELFF.

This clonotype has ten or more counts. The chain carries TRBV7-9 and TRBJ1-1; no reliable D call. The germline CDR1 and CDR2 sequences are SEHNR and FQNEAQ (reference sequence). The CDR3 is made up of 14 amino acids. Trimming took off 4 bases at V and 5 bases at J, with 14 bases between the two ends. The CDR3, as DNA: TGTGCCAGCAGCTGGGCTGAGCCCCGGACTGAAGCTTTCTTT. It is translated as CASSWAEPRTEAFF.

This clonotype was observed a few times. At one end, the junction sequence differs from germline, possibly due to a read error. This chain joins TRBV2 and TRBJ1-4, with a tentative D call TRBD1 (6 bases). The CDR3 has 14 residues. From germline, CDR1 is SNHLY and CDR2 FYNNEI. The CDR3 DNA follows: TGTGCCAGCCTCCTAGGGGGAGGGGGTGAAAGACTGTTTTTT. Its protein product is CASLLGGGGERLFF.

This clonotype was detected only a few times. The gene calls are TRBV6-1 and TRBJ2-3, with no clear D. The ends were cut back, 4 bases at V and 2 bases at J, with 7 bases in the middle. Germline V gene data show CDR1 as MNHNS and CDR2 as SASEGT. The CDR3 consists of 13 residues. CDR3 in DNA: TGTGCCAGCAGTGTTCGGGTCACAGATACGCAGTATTTT. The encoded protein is CASSVRVTDTQYF.

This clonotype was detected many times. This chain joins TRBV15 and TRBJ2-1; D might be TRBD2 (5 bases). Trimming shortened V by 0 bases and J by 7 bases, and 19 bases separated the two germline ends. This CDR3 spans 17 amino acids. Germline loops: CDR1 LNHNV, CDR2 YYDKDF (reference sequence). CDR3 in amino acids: CATSRDRPTGMRNEQFF. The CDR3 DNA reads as TGTGCCACCAGCAGAGATCGTCCCACGGGAATGAGGAATGAGCAGTTCTTC.

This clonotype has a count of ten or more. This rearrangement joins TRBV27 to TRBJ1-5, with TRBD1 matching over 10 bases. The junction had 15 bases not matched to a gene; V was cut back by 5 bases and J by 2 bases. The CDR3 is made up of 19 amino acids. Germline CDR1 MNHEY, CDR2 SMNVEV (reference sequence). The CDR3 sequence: CASSATSGTGVGGNQPQHF. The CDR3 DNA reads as TGTGCCAGCAGTGCGACCTCCGGGACAGGGGTAGGCGGCAATCAGCCCCAGCATTTT.

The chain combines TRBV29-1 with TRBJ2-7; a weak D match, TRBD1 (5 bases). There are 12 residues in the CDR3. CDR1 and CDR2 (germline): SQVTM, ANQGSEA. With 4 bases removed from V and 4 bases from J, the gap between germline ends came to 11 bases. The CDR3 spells CSVAQGRYEQYF. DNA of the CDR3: TGCAGCGTTGCCCAGGGCCGGTACGAGCAGTACTTC.

The CDR3 DNA reads TGTGCCAGCAGTTACACCGGGGGAAAACTGTTTTTT. This translates into CASSYTGGKLFF. This chain uses TRBV6-2 or TRBV6-3 with TRBJ1-4; D possibly corresponds to TRBD1 (5 bases). The CDR3 covers 12 residues. V was shortened by 2 bases and J by 10 bases, with 8 bases between the two germline ends. Germline V gene sequence: CDR1 MNHEY, CDR2 SVGEGT.

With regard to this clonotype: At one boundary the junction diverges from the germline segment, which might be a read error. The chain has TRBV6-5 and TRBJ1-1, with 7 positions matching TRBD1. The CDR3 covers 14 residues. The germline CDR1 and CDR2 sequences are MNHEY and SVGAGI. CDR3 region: CTSSLDRAVTEAFF. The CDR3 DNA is TGTACCAGCAGCTTAGACAGGGCAGTAACTGAAGCTTTCTTT.

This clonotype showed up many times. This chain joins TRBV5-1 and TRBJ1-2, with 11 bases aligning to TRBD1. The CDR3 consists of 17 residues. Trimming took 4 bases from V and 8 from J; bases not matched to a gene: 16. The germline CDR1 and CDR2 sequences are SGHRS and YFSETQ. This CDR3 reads CASSPQSSGQGAGGYTF. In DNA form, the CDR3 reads TGCGCCAGCAGCCCCCAGTCTTCCGGACAGGGGGCTGGAGGCTACACCTTC.